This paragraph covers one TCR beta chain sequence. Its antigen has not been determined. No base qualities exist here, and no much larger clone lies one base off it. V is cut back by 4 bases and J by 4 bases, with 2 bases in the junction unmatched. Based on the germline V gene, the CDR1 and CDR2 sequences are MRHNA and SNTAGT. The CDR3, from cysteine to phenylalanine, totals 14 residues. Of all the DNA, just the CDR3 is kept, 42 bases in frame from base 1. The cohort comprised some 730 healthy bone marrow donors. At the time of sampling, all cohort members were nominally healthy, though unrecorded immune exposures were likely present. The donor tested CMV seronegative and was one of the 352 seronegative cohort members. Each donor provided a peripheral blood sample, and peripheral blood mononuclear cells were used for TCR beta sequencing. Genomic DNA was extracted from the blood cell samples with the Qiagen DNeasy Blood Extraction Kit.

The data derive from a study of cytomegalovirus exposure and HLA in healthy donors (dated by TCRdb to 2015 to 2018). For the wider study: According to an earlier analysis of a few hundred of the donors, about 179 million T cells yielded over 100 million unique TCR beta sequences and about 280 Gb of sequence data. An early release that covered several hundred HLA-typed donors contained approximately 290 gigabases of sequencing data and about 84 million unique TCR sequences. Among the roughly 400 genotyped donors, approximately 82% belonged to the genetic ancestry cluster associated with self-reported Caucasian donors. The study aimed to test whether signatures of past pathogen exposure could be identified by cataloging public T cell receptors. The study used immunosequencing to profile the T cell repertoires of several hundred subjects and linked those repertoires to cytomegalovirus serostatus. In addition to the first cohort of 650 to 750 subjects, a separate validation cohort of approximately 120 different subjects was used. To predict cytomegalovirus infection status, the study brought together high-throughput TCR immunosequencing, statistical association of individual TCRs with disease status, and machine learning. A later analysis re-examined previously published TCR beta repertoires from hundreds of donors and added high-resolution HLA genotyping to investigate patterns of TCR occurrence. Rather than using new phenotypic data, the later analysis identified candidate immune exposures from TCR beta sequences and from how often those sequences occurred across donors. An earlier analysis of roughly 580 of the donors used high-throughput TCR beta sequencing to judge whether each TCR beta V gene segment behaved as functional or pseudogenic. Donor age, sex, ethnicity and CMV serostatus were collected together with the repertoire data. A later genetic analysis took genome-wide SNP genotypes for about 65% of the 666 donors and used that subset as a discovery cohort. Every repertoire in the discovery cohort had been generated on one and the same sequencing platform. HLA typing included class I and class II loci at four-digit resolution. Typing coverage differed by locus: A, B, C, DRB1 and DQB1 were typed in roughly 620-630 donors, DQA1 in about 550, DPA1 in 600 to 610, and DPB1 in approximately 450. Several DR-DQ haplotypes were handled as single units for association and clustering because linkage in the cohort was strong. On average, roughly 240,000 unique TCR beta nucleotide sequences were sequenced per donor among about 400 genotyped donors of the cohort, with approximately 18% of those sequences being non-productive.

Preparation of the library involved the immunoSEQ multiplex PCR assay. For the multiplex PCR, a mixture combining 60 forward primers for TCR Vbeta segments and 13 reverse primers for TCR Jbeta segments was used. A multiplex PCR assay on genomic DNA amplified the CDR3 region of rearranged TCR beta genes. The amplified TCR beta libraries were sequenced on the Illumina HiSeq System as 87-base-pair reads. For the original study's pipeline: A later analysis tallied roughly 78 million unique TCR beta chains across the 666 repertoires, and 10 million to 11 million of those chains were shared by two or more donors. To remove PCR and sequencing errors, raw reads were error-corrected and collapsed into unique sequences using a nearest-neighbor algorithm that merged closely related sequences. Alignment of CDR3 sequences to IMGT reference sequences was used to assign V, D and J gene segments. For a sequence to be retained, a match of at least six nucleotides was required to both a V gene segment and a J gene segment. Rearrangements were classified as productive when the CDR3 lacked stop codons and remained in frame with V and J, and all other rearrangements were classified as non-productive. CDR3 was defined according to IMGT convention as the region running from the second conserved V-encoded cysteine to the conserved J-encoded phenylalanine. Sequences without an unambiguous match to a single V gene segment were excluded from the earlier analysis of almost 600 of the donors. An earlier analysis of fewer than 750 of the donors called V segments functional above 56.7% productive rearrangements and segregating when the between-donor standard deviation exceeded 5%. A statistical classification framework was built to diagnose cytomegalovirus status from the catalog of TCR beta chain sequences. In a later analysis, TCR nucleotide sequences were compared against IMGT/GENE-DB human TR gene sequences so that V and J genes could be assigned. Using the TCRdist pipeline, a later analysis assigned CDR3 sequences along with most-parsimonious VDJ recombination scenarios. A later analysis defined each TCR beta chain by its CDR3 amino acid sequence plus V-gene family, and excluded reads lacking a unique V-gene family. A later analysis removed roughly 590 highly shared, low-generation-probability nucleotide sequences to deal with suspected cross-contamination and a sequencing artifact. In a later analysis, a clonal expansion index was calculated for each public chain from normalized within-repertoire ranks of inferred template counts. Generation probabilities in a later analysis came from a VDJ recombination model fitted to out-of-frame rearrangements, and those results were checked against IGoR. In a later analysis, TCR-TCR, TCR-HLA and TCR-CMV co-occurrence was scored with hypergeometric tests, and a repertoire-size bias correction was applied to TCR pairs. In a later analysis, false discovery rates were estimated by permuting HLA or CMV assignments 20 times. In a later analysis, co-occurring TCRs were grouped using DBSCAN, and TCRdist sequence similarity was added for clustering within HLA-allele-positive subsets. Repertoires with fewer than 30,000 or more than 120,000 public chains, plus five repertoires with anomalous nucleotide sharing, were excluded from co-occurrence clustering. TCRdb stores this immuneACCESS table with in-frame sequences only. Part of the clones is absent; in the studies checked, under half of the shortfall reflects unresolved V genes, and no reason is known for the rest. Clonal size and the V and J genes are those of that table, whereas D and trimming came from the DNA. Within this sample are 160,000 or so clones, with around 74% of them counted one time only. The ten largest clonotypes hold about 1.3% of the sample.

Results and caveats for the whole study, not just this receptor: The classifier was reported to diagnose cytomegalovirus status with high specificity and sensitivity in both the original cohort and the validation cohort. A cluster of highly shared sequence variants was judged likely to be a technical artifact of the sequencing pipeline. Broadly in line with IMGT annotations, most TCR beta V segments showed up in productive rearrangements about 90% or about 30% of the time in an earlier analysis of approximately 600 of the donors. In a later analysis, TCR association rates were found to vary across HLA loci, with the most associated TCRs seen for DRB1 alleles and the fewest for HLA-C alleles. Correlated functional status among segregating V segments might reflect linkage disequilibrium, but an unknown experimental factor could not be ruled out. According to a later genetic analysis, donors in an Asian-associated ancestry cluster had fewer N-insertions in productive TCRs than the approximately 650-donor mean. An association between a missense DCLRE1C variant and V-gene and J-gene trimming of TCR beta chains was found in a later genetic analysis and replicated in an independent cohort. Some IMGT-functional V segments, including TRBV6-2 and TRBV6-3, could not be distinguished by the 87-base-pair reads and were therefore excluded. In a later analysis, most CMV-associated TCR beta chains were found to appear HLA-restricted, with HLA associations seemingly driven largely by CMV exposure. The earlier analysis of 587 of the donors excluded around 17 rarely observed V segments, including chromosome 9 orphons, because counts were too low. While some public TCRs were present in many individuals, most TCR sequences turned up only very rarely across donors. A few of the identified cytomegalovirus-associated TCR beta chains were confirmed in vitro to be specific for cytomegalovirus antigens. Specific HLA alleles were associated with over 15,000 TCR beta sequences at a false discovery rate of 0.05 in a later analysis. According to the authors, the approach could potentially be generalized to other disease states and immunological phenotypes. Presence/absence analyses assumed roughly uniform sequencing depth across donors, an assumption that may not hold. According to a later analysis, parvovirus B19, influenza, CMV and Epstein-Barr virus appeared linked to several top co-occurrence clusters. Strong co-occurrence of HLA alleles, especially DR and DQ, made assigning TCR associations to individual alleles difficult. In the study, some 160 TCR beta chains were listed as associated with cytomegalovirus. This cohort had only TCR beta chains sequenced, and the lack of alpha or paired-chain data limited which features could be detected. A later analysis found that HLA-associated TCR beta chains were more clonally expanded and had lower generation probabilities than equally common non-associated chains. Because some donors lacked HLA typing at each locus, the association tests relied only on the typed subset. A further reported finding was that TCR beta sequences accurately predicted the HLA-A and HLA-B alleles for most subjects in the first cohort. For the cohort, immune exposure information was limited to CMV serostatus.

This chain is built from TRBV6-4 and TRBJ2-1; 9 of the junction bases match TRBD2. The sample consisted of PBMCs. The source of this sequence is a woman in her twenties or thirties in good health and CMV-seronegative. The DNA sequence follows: TGTGCCAGCAGTGCTAGCGGGGATTACAATGAGCAGTTCTTC. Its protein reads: CASSASGDYNEQFF.